This T cell receptor (beta chain) was profiled in a study of blood T cell repertoires in COVID-19 (dated by TCRdb to 2020 to 2021). In the study overall: The collaborator samples originated in the United States, Italy and Spain and spanned the acute and convalescent phases of COVID-19. The prospective study material was composed of cDNA or gDNA derived from T cells, B-cell-depleted T cells, or PBMCs. The dataset comprised deeply sampled blood TCRbeta repertoires from subjects exposed to, actively infected with, or recovered from COVID-19. The repertoires were released in a freely available public database meant as a resource for research on the immune response to SARS-CoV-2. Samples were obtained from the ongoing ImmuneRACE study (first 160 participants) and from over 1,000 subjects provided by 6 global collaborators. Sample metadata almost always included a de-identified subject ID, COVID-19 status, age in years and sex. HLA class I and class II types, where available, came from metadata supplied by the sample provider rather than from assay-based typing.

General findings and caveats noted by the study authors: Clinical and demographic metadata were provided uncurated, with the amount varying by source and participant.

Details on this clone: Its target antigen remains unknown. Base qualities are not recorded, but no much larger clone differs from it by a single base.

TCRbeta CDR3 regions were amplified from genomic DNA using the immunoSEQ Assay, a bias-controlled multiplex PCR. The original methods were these. The number of nucleated cells in each sample was estimated by amplification of reference gene primers within the assay. To quantify the absolute abundance of each unique TCRbeta CDR3 rearrangement, sequence reads were collapsed and filtered. For each sample, productive Simpson clonality was calculated as the square root of Simpson's diversity index over productive rearrangements. TCRdb took over this immuneACCESS table, retaining in-frame rearrangements with V and J assigned. Such tables are incomplete; in checked studies, under half of the missing clones stem from an unresolved V gene, and the remainder is unexplained. That table supplies the V and J calls and clone size; D and trimming were determined from the DNA. A total of about 45,000 clones appear in this sample, around 90% of them only once. The top ten clones comprise roughly a tenth of the sample.

Collaborating institutions collected whole blood in K2EDTA tubes following their own protocols. Collaborator samples were shipped for TCRbeta analysis as frozen whole blood, isolated PBMCs, or DNA extracted from either sample type. From its cysteine to its phenylalanine, the CDR3 spans 15 amino acids. Here the CDR3 DNA is all that survives: 45 bases in frame from base 1. At the junction V is shortened by 6 bases and J by 1 base; bases outside the gene matches: 6. In the germline V gene, CDR1 corresponds to ENHRY and CDR2 to SYGVKD. The chain is encoded by TRBV10-3 joined to TRBJ2-7, and TRBD2 aligns with 10 junction nucleotides. Specimen: peripheral blood. The receptor's source is a woman aged 80 or over with active COVID-19. DNA sequence: TGTGCCATCAGCGGGACTAGCGAGGGGTCCTACGAGCAGTACTTC. This codes for CAISGTSEGSYEQYF.